Listed here are 2 T cell receptor beta chains from one sample, sequenced in a study of glioma-infiltrating T cells. Amplification of TCR alpha and beta CDR3 regions from RNA used iRepertoire nested multiplex PCR. One entry per CDR3 protein results from TCRdb running MiXCR on the multiplex PCR reads. This sample has under 150,000 distinct CDR3 sequences, with around 40% found just once. The material sequenced was glioma tissue, nonneoplastic brain tissue, or PBMCs (not recorded which). The receptors shown here come from a human donor with low-grade glioma or glioblastoma, undergoing nonglioma brain surgery, or in good health (not recorded which).

The chain uses TRBV7-2 and TRBJ2-5, with D maybe TRBD1 (6 bases). The ends were cut back, 6 bases at V and 2 bases at J, with 10 bases in the middle. The CDR3 sequence is 13 residues long. The V gene's germline CDR1 is SGHTA and CDR2 FQGNSA. CDR3: CASRQGLQETQYF. DNA for the CDR3: TGTGCCAGCAGACAGGGTCTTCAAGAGACCCAGTACTTC.

The J gene is TRBJ1-1, the V gene TRBV6-1; perhaps TRBD1 as D (6 bases). The ends were cut back, 6 bases at V and 4 bases at J, with 15 bases in the middle. The CDR3 is made up of 14 amino acids. Germline V gives CDR1 MNHNS, CDR2 SASEGT. The CDR3 coding sequence is TGTGCCAGCAGACTACCGGGGGGGGCCACTGAAGCTTTCTTT. Translation: CASRLPGGATEAFF.